Each of the 29 T cell receptor beta chains below was sequenced from the same sample in a study of sequential checkpoint blockade in melanoma. The treatment: randomized to nivolumab then ipilimumab (arm A) or the reverse (arm B). Using immunoSEQ multiplex PCR, the repertoire was profiled, and TCRdb retains in-frame clones only, with some absent. The data show 30,000 or so clones, under 90% seen once. The sequencing used CD8+ T cells sorted from blood (inferred from file names), collected from a patient given nivolumab and ipilimumab in sequence. These receptors were taken from a human donor with melanoma.

CDR3 region: CASSQRSGLAGALYEQYF. The CDR3 DNA reads as TGCGCCAGCAGCCAGAGGAGCGGACTAGCGGGAGCACTGTACGAGCAGTACTTC. The chain has TRBV4-1 and TRBJ2-5; the match to TRBD2 covers 13 bases. The tail of the sequence fits TRBJ2-7 better, so the J call may be wrong. This CDR3 has 18 amino acids. Germline lookup yields CDR1 MGHRA and CDR2 YSYEKL.

The CDR3 sequence: CASSYLGGGYGYTF. CDR3 in DNA: TGTGCCAGCAGCTACTTGGGGGGTGGCTATGGCTACACCTTC. The chain joins TRBV7-6 to TRBJ1-2; D is perhaps TRBD1 (5 bases). Trimming cost V 4 bases and J 4 bases, with 13 bases left between them. Looked up from germline, CDR1 is SGHVS and CDR2 is FNYEAQ. The CDR3 has 14 residues.

This rearrangement joins TRBV2 to TRBJ2-7, with 14 bases matching TRBD2. The CDR3 runs to 16 residues. Germline CDR1 is SNHLY and CDR2 is FYNNEI. V lost 4 bases, J lost 3 bases, and 5 bases stayed unmatched. The CDR3 is CASSGGLAGGGYEQYF. The CDR3 region has the DNA TGTGCCAGCAGTGGAGGACTAGCGGGGGGAGGCTACGAGCAGTACTTC.

The rearrangement uses TRBV27 and TRBJ2-5; D uncertain. Deletions cut 1 base from V and 5 bases from J, with 11 bases between. Germline assignment: CDR1 MNHEY and CDR2 SMNVEV (reference sequence). CDR3 length: 14 residues. In nucleotides, the CDR3 is TGTGCCAGCAGTTTATTAGGTCCCGGGGAGACCCAGTACTTC. Protein sequence: CASSLLGPGETQYF.

The rearrangement links TRBV12-5 to TRBJ1-5; maybe TRBD1 (5 bases). This CDR3 spans 11 amino acids. Germline loops: CDR1 LGHNT, CDR2 FRNRAP. As DNA, the CDR3 is TGTGCCTGGGGGGGGGATCAGCCCCAGCATTTT. Amino acids: CAWGGDQPQHF.

This chain uses TRBV10-3 with TRBJ2-1, with 14 bases matching TRBD2. CDR1 and CDR2 from the germline V gene are ENHRY and SYGVKD. CDR3 size: 16 residues. V shed 4 bases and J 10 bases; nucleotides not matched to a gene: 9. Here the CDR3 reads CAISGLGTSGSTEQFF. DNA for the CDR3: TGTGCCATCAGTGGGCTCGGGACTAGCGGGAGTACAGAGCAGTTCTTC.

The gene calls are TRBV5-6 and TRBJ1-2; D possibly corresponds to TRBD1 (5 bases). This CDR3 has 15 residues. Per the germline V gene, CDR1 is SGHDT and CDR2 is YYEEEE. Trimming removed 2 bases from V and 3 bases from J, with 14 bases in between. The CDR3 sequence: CASSFGQGLYYGYTF. DNA of the CDR3: TGTGCCAGCAGCTTCGGGCAGGGTCTCTACTATGGCTACACCTTC.

This CDR3 reads CASSFGRSTGELFF. The CDR3 region has the DNA TGTGCCAGCAGTTTTGGTCGGAGCACCGGGGAGCTGTTTTTT. The rearrangement links TRBV27 to TRBJ2-2; unclear D gene. Germline CDR1 MNHEY, CDR2 SMNVEV (reference sequence). V was cut by 3 bases and J by 4 bases, with 9 bases left in between. The CDR3 spans 14 residues.

The chain joins TRBV5-8 to TRBJ1-1; TRBD1 is a possible D gene (6 bases). The CDR3 runs 16 residues. The V gene lost 4 bases and the J gene lost 0 bases, with 16 bases spanning the gap. Germline CDR1 SGHTS, CDR2 YDEGEE. The CDR3 coding sequence is TGTGCCAGCAGCCCCCCCGGGACACACATGAACACTGAAGCTTTCTTT. This encodes CASSPPGTHMNTEAFF.

This chain links TRBV5-1 with TRBJ2-7; no definite D call. V dropped 0 bases and J dropped 1 base, with 11 bases sitting between them. The CDR3 has 15 residues. Germline loops: CDR1 SGHRS, CDR2 YFSETQ. In DNA, the CDR3 is TGCGCCAGCAGCTTGGCCGGAGAGATTTCCTACGAGCAGTACTTC. It encodes CASSLAGEISYEQYF.

This chain joins TRBV18 and TRBJ2-5, with 8 bases identical to TRBD2. TRBJ2-7 explains the end of the DNA better; the J call may be wrong. There are 16 residues in the CDR3. Germline assignment: CDR1 KGHSH and CDR2 LQKENI. This chain's CDR3 is CASSPFTSGSSYEQYF. DNA for the CDR3: TGTGCCAGCTCACCGTTCACTAGCGGAAGCTCCTACGAGCAGTACTTC.

This rearrangement joins TRBV28 to TRBJ2-4, with D possibly matching TRBD1 (5 bases). V lost 5 bases and J 5 bases, leaving 13 bases between the germline ends. The CDR3 is made up of 14 amino acids. CDR1 is MDHEN and CDR2 is SYDVKM in the germline V gene. This chain's CDR3 is CASSPREGENIQYF. As DNA, the CDR3 is TGTGCCAGCAGTCCCCGCGAAGGGGAAAACATTCAGTACTTC.

The rearrangement uses TRBV5-1 and TRBJ1-2; possible D gene TRBD1, 6 bases. In germline, CDR1 is SGHRS, CDR2 YFSETQ. Trimming pared 4 bases from V and 4 bases from J, leaving 20 bases between. The CDR3 loop spans 16 amino acids. CDR3 in DNA: TGCGCCAGCAGCCGTGGACGGGGGGGCTCGGGCTATGGCTACACCTTC. As protein: CASSRGRGGSGYGYTF.

The CDR3 DNA reads as TGCGCCAGCAGCCGGAACCCGGAAGGGGCCGAGCAGTACTTC. The encoded protein is CASSRNPEGAEQYF. The chain is built from TRBV4-1 and TRBJ2-7; TRBD1 is a possible D gene (5 bases). Germline values: CDR1 MGHRA, CDR2 YSYEKL. V was trimmed by 4 bases and J by 6 bases, leaving 16 bases between them. CDR3 size: 14 residues.

CDR3 region: CASSLQVGGPGGGTEAFF. The CDR3 nucleotides read TGCGCCAGCAGCCTCCAAGTCGGGGGACCGGGTGGGGGCACTGAAGCTTTCTTT. This rearrangement joins TRBV4-1 to TRBJ1-1; possible D gene TRBD1, 5 bases. The CDR3 consists of 18 residues. Germline V gene data show CDR1 as MGHRA and CDR2 as YSYEKL. The V end was cut by 4 bases, the J end by 4 bases, with 25 bases between.

This clone was picked up a small number of times. V and J are TRBV2 and TRBJ2-7; possible D gene TRBD2, 5 bases. With 1 base removed from V and 3 bases from J, the gap between germline ends came to 16 bases. CDR3 size: 16 residues. Germline CDR1 reads SNHLY; CDR2 reads FYNNEI. CDR3 nucleotide sequence: TGTGCCAGCAGTGAAGGGTGGGGAGTGGGTATCTACGAGCAGTACTTC. Translating gives CASSEGWGVGIYEQYF.

The rearrangement links TRBV7-9 to TRBJ2-7; TRBD1 aligns across 9 bases. Germline loops: CDR1 SEHNR, CDR2 FQNEAQ (reference sequence). CDR3 length: 14 residues. The V and J ends lost 6 bases and 6 bases, in that order; junction bases with no gene match: 9. CDR3 protein: CASRLGQGSSEQYF. The CDR3 nucleotides read TGTGCCAGCAGATTGGGACAGGGCAGCAGCGAGCAGTACTTC. The whole variable domain, remainder taken from reference TRBV7-9 and TRBJ2-7, is DTGVSQNPRHKITKRGQNVTFRCDPISEHNRLYWYRQTLGQGPEFLTYFQNEAQLEKSRLLSDRFSAERPKGSFSTLEIQRTEQGDSAMYLCASRLGQGSSEQYFGPGTRLTVT.

This clone appeared a few times. The DNA for the CDR3 is TGTGCCAGTAGTATAGGGGTGCGGGCAGCTGCGAACACTGAAGCTTTCTTT. Translating it yields CASSIGVRAAANTEAFF. The chain carries TRBV19 and TRBJ1-1; D remains ambiguous. Germline V gene sequence: CDR1 LNHDA, CDR2 SQIVND (reference sequence). This CDR3 is 17 amino acids long. Deletions cut 1 base from V and 1 base from J, with 16 bases between.

The gene calls are TRBV27 and TRBJ2-1; the D is unclear. Trimming stripped 3 bases from V and 0 bases from J, with 6 bases between. The CDR3 has 14 residues. Germline V gene lookup returns CDR1 MNHEY and CDR2 SMNVEV (reference sequence). The CDR3 sequence: CASSLRFSYNEQFF. The CDR3 DNA reads TGTGCCAGCAGTTTGAGGTTCTCCTACAATGAGCAGTTCTTC.

The chain uses TRBV4-1 and TRBJ2-7, with a weak D call TRBD2 (6 bases). The germline V gene has CDR1 MGHRA and CDR2 YSYEKL. This CDR3 spans 13 amino acids. V lost 5 bases and J lost 2, with 10 bases in between. CDR3 DNA sequence: TGCGCCAGCAGCGTGGGAGGAGCCTACGAGCAGTACTTC. It specifies CASSVGGAYEQYF.

V gene TRBV7-9 combines with J gene TRBJ2-7, with 8 positions matching TRBD1. V trimming: 5 bases; J trimming: 2 bases; junction bases outside the gene matches: 8. Germline V CDR1 and CDR2: SEHNR, FQNEAQ (reference sequence). CDR3 length equals 15 residues. CDR3 DNA sequence: TGTGCCAGCAGCGACGGACAGGGTTCGGCCTACGAGCAGTACTTC. Protein: CASSDGQGSAYEQYF.

CDR3 protein: CATRPIPRSSYEQYF. The CDR3 bases are TGTGCCACCAGACCCATCCCAAGGAGCTCCTACGAGCAGTACTTC. J is TRBJ2-7 and V is TRBV15, with D hard to call. V gave up 6 bases and J gave up 0 bases, with 15 bases separating them. Germline values: CDR1 LNHNV, CDR2 YYDKDF (reference sequence). The CDR3 runs 15 residues.

CDR3 region: CASSWTGMDQPQHF. The CDR3 nucleotides are TGTGCCAGTTCATGGACAGGGATGGATCAGCCCCAGCATTTT. This chain joins TRBV28 and TRBJ1-5; 8 bases agree with TRBD1. The CDR3 runs 14 residues. Trimming took 9 bases from V and 5 from J; bases not matched to a gene: 9. The germline V gene encodes CDR1 MDHEN and CDR2 SYDVKM. Full variable domain (remainder filled in from reference TRBV28 and TRBJ1-5): DVKVTQSSRYLVKRTGEKVFLECVQDMDHENMFWYRQDPGLGLRLIYFSYDVKMKEKGDIPEGYSVSREKKERFSLILESASTNQTSMYLCASSWTGMDQPQHFGDGTRLSIL.

The rearrangement links TRBV6-5 to TRBJ2-3, with D possibly being TRBD1 (5 bases). V was trimmed by 1 base and J by 2 bases, leaving 10 bases between them. Per the germline V gene, CDR1 is MNHEY and CDR2 is SVGAGI. The CDR3 consists of 15 residues. CDR3 in amino acids: CASSYWSGATDTQYF. The CDR3 DNA sequence: TGTGCCAGCAGTTACTGGAGTGGGGCCACAGATACGCAGTATTTT.

The CDR3 spells CASSDKIDSYEQYF. The CDR3 DNA sequence: TGTGCCAGCAGCGATAAAATTGACAGCTACGAGCAGTACTTC. The chain combines TRBV7-2 with TRBJ2-7; TRBD1 might be the D (5 bases). Trimming removed 5 bases from V and 3 bases from J, with 14 bases in between. From germline, CDR1 is SGHTA and CDR2 FQGNSA. The CDR3 extends over 14 amino acids.

This chain uses TRBV2 with TRBJ1-1; tentatively, D is TRBD1 (5 bases). Trimming removed 2 bases at V and 3 bases at J, with 13 bases between. The germline gives CDR1 SNHLY, CDR2 FYNNEI. The CDR3 runs 15 residues. This CDR3 reads CASSEWAGQDTEAFF. The CDR3 nucleotides read TGTGCCAGCAGTGAATGGGCAGGGCAGGACACTGAAGCTTTCTTT.

This chain links TRBV5-1 with TRBJ1-3; 7 nucleotides match TRBD1. V lost 4 bases and J lost 2; bases outside the gene matches: 6. Germline lookup yields CDR1 SGHRS and CDR2 YFSETQ. This CDR3 spans 15 amino acids. CDR3 amino acids: CASSKKTGAGNTIYF. DNA for the CDR3: TGCGCCAGCAGCAAAAAAACAGGGGCTGGAAACACCATATATTTT.

The chain recombines TRBV7-2 with TRBJ1-1, with a tentative D call TRBD1 (5 bases). The germline V gene has CDR1 SGHTA and CDR2 FQGNSA. The CDR3 sequence is 15 residues long. V was trimmed by 1 base and J by 4 bases, leaving 13 bases between them. In DNA form, the CDR3 reads TGTGCCAGCAGCTTAGTCGGGGGGTATGGCACTGAAGCTTTCTTT. The encoded protein is CASSLVGGYGTEAFF.

The gene calls are TRBV2 and TRBJ2-3; no definite D call. The ends were cut back, 6 bases at V and 3 bases at J, with 16 bases in the middle. CDR1 and CDR2 from the germline V gene are SNHLY and FYNNEI. The CDR3 consists of 15 residues. Here the CDR3 reads CASRAAVGRTDTQYF. The CDR3 DNA is TGTGCCAGCAGGGCGGCAGTGGGTCGGACAGATACGCAGTATTTT.